One TCR beta chain is described in this entry. In the source study's methods: By means of reference gene primer amplification, nucleated cell counts were estimated. The table came from immunoSEQ multiplex PCR; TCRdb's copy has only in-frame clones and leaves some out. The V and J calls and the clone size are those of that table, but D and trimming were determined from the DNA. The sample consists of a few hundred thousand clones, around 83% of them appearing once. The data are from a study of blood T cell repertoires in COVID-19. The wider study: Italy, Spain and the United States were the sources of the convalescent and acute COVID-19 samples. PBMCs, B-cell-depleted T cells, or T cells were the source of the cDNA or gDNA that made up the material.

The CDR3 runs 15 residues. Trimming removed 2 bases at V and 1 base at J, with 11 bases between. CDR1 and CDR2 (germline): KGHSH, LQKENI. Sequencing was performed on peripheral blood. The source is a woman in her 40s who had recovered from COVID-19. The chain recombines TRBV18 with TRBJ2-5; a weak D match, TRBD2 (5 bases). CDR3 nucleotides: TGTGCCAGCTCACCAAGTCGACTAACCCAAGAGACCCAGTACTTC. Encoded protein: CASSPSRLTQETQYF.